The 31 T cell receptor beta chains in this list originate from one sample, sequenced in a study of cytomegalovirus exposure and HLA in healthy donors (dated by TCRdb to 2015 to 2018). Libraries came from the immunoSEQ multiplex PCR assay. Sourced from immuneACCESS, this table was stored by TCRdb with only in-frame sequences that have V and J called. A share of the clones is absent; for the studies checked, an unresolved V gene accounts for under half, and the remainder has no known explanation. This sample holds some 74,000 clones; under 95% were observed only once. Approximately 4% of the sample comes from the top ten. Source material: PBMCs. These receptors all come from a woman aged 25 to 39 in good health and CMV-seronegative.

This clone has just a few counts. V is TRBV27 and J is TRBJ2-7; D remains unclear. Germline assignment: CDR1 MNHEY and CDR2 SMNVEV (reference sequence). This CDR3 has 15 residues. V was pared by 7 bases and J by 0 bases, with 16 bases between. The CDR3 reads CASNSRDSSSYEQYF. CDR3 nucleotides: TGTGCCAGCAACAGTAGAGATTCGAGCTCCTACGAGCAGTACTTC.

This chain uses TRBV4-1 with TRBJ2-7; 7 positions agree with TRBD1. CDR3 length: 16 residues. Per the germline V gene, CDR1 is MGHRA and CDR2 is YSYEKL. The J segment lost 5 bases and the V segment lost 0 bases, leaving 10 bases of the junction unmatched. This CDR3 reads CASSQDRARGWDEQYF. CDR3 bases: TGCGCCAGCAGCCAAGATCGGGCCAGGGGGTGGGACGAGCAGTACTTC.

V is TRBV7-8 and J is TRBJ2-3; 9 nucleotides agree with TRBD2. The germline CDR1 and CDR2 sequences are SGHVS and FQNEAQ. V was clipped by 3 bases and J by 4 bases; unmatched bases: 8. The CDR3 length is 16 residues. CDR3 sequence (DNA): TGTGCCAGCAGCTTTGGGCGGGGGGGCAGTGCAGATACGCAGTATTTT. Protein sequence: CASSFGRGGSADTQYF.

Here the CDR3 DNA reads TGTGCCAGCAGCTTAAGTGGGGGGGCGGCAGATACGCAGTATTTT. Its protein is CASSLSGGAADTQYF. This chain joins TRBV7-3 and TRBJ2-3, with a possible D match to TRBD2 (7 bases). This CDR3 comprises 15 residues. V was pared by 1 base and J by 4 bases, with 12 bases between. Germline V gene data show CDR1 as SGHTA and CDR2 as FQGTGA.

This rearrangement joins TRBV5-5 to TRBJ1-2; TRBD1 matches 9 bases. The CDR3 runs 15 residues. The germline gives CDR1 SGHKS, CDR2 YYEKEE (reference sequence). The J segment lost 4 bases and the V segment lost 2 bases, leaving 6 bases of the junction unmatched. CDR3 bases: TGTGCCAGCAGCTTTGGCGACAGGGGGAGCTATGGCTACACCTTC. Its translation is CASSFGDRGSYGYTF.

V and J are TRBV6-4 and TRBJ2-5, with TRBD1 matching over 7 bases. This CDR3 is 13 amino acids long. V lost 6 bases and J lost 2; bases outside the gene matches: 3. Germline CDR1 reads MRHNA; CDR2 reads SNTAGT. As DNA, the CDR3 is TGTGCCAGCAGCAGGGACAGTCAAGAGACCCAGTACTTC. This encodes CASSRDSQETQYF.

The chain links TRBV7-3 to TRBJ2-2, with TRBD1 identical over 8 bases. The CDR3 covers 15 residues. V trimming: 5 bases; J trimming: 6 bases; junction bases outside the gene matches: 8. CDR1 SGHTA and CDR2 FQGTGA come from the germline V gene. The CDR3 nucleotides read TGTGCCAGCAGCCCAGGGGGCAGAAATGCCGGGGAGCTGTTTTTT. Its translation: CASSPGGRNAGELFF.

The V gene is TRBV30, the J gene TRBJ1-5; possibly TRBD1 for D (5 bases). Germline-derived CDR1 and CDR2 are GTSNPN and SVGIG (reference sequence). V lost 3 bases and J lost 0, with 12 bases in between. CDR3 size: 15 residues. The CDR3 sequence is CAWSEDSHSNQPQHF. CDR3 DNA sequence: TGTGCCTGGAGCGAAGACAGCCATAGCAATCAGCCCCAGCATTTT.

The chain uses TRBV2 and TRBJ1-1, with a weak D call TRBD1 (5 bases). V lost 4 bases to trimming and J lost 5 bases, with 8 bases between them. Germline V gene sequence: CDR1 SNHLY, CDR2 FYNNEI. CDR3 size: 12 residues. CDR3 sequence: CASSGRGTEAFF. CDR3 coding DNA: TGTGCCAGCAGTGGGAGGGGAACTGAAGCTTTCTTT.

The chain is built from TRBV18 and TRBJ2-7, with 8 bases matching TRBD1. Losses at the gene ends were 1 base for V and 3 bases for J; bases not matched to a gene: 5. The germline V gene encodes CDR1 KGHSH and CDR2 LQKENI. The CDR3 consists of 15 residues. The CDR3 nucleotides read TGTGCCAGCTCACCACGGGGGACAGGAGTCTACGAGCAGTACTTC. It encodes CASSPRGTGVYEQYF.

This chain links TRBV10-2 with TRBJ2-1, with 8 bases lining up with TRBD1. The CDR3 extends over 12 amino acids. The J segment lost 11 bases and the V segment lost 2 bases, leaving 2 bases of the junction unmatched. Germline-derived CDR1 and CDR2 are WSHSY and SAAADI. DNA of the CDR3: TGCGCCAGCAGTGAGGGACAGGGTAAGCAGTTCTTC. It yields the protein CASSEGQGKQFF.

This rearrangement joins TRBV9 to TRBJ2-7; 7 positions match TRBD2. This CDR3 spans 14 amino acids. Germline V lookup: CDR1 SGDLS, CDR2 YYNGEE. With V trimmed by 0 bases and J by 0 bases, 0 bases remained unmatched. This chain's CDR3 is CASSVASGSYEQYF. The CDR3 DNA follows: TGTGCCAGCAGCGTAGCTAGCGGCTCCTACGAGCAGTACTTC.

The chain recombines TRBV27 with TRBJ1-6; D might be TRBD1 (6 bases). V was pared by 3 bases and J by 6 bases, with 12 bases between. This CDR3 has 15 residues. Germline V gene lookup returns CDR1 MNHEY and CDR2 SMNVEV (reference sequence). The CDR3 is CASSFRAGVNSPLHF. The CDR3 bases are TGTGCCAGCAGTTTTAGGGCAGGGGTTAATTCACCCCTCCACTTT.

The chain employs TRBV6-1 and TRBJ1-5, with D unclear. The CDR3 totals 13 residues. Trimming cost V 4 bases and J 0 bases, with 4 bases left between them. Germline loops: CDR1 MNHNS, CDR2 SASEGT. Here the CDR3 DNA reads TGTGCCAGCAGTGTCGGTAGCAATCAGCCCCAGCATTTT. Encoded protein: CASSVGSNQPQHF.

The sample holds a few counts of this clone. V and J are TRBV10-2 and TRBJ1-1; no definite D call. The CDR3 is 12 residues long. Trimming removed 6 bases from V and 0 bases from J, with 5 bases in between. Germline-derived CDR1 and CDR2 are WSHSY and SAAADI. The CDR3 DNA is TGCGCCAGCAGATCTATGAACACTGAAGCTTTCTTT. This gives the protein CASRSMNTEAFF.

The genes are TRBV7-9 and TRBJ2-4; TRBD1 matches at 9 bases. CDR3 length: 14 amino acids. From germline, CDR1 is SEHNR and CDR2 FQNEAQ (reference sequence). The V gene end was trimmed by 5 bases and the J gene end by 7 bases; junction bases not matched to a gene: 6. The CDR3 loop is CASSPGTGWNIQYF. The CDR3, as DNA: TGTGCCAGCAGCCCGGGGACAGGGTGGAACATTCAGTACTTC.

This chain links TRBV5-8 with TRBJ1-5; D perhaps matches TRBD1 (5 bases). The CDR3 spans 15 residues. Germline V CDR1 and CDR2: SGHTS, YDEGEE. V lost 4 bases to trimming and J lost 0 bases, with 11 bases between them. The CDR3 reads CASSAMTVSNQPQHF. The CDR3 DNA follows: TGTGCCAGCAGCGCCATGACAGTTAGCAATCAGCCCCAGCATTTT.

The V call is TRBV4-2, the J call TRBJ2-3, with 8 bases fitting TRBD2. The J segment lost 4 bases and the V segment lost 1 base, leaving 4 bases of the junction unmatched. Germline loops: CDR1 LGHNA, CDR2 YNFKEQ. The CDR3 sequence is 15 residues long. The CDR3 bases are TGTGCCAGCAGCCAAGGACTAGCGTCCGCAGATACGCAGTATTTT. Translated: CASSQGLASADTQYF.

This clone was counted once. The rearrangement joins TRBV14 to TRBJ1-1; unclear D gene. This CDR3 region has 15 residues. V was shortened by 4 bases and J by 3 bases, with 15 bases between the two germline ends. Germline CDR1 is SGHDN and CDR2 is FVKESK. CDR3 DNA: TGTGCCAGCAGCCCACACATATGGTTGGACACTGAAGCTTTCTTT. Amino acid sequence: CASSPHIWLDTEAFF. Looking up the rest from reference TRBV14 and TRBJ1-1 gives the full variable domain: EAGVTQFPSHSVIEKGQTVTLRCDPISGHDNLYWYRRVMGKEIKFLLHFVKESKQDESGMPNNRFLAERTGGTYSTLKVQPAELEDSGVYFCASSPHIWLDTEAFFGQGTRLTVV.

The J gene is TRBJ2-7, the V gene TRBV5-1; maybe TRBD1 (6 bases). The germline CDR1 and CDR2 sequences are SGHRS and YFSETQ. V gave up 0 bases and J gave up 7 bases, with 14 bases separating them. This CDR3 spans 14 amino acids. The CDR3 sequence is CASSLEDSEVEQYF. Written as DNA, the CDR3 is TGCGCCAGCAGCTTGGAGGACAGTGAGGTTGAGCAGTACTTC.

This chain connects TRBV14 to TRBJ1-1; D is perhaps TRBD1 (6 bases). Looked up from germline, CDR1 is SGHDN and CDR2 is FVKESK. The V end lost 4 bases, the J end lost 1 base, and 10 bases lay between the germline ends. The CDR3 consists of 14 residues. The CDR3 region is CASSLIQGNTEAFF. In nucleotides, the CDR3 is TGTGCCAGCAGCCTTATACAGGGGAACACTGAAGCTTTCTTT.

The chain combines TRBV18 with TRBJ2-1, with D tentatively TRBD1 (5 bases). This CDR3 region has 16 residues. Germline values: CDR1 KGHSH, CDR2 LQKENI. Trimming removed 6 bases at V and 0 bases at J, with 15 bases between. The DNA of the CDR3 is TGTGCCAGCTCCCGCCCTTGGGGCAGCTCCTACAATGAGCAGTTCTTC. Translated: CASSRPWGSSYNEQFF.

The rearrangement joins TRBV5-4 to TRBJ1-2; 7 bases are a match to TRBD1. The ends lost 4 bases at V and 2 bases at J; junction bases unmatched: 5. The CDR3 loop spans 14 amino acids. Per germline, CDR1 SGHNT and CDR2 YYREEE (reference sequence). In DNA, the CDR3 is TGTGCCAGCAGCACCGGACAGGACAACTATGGCTACACCTTC. Encoded protein: CASSTGQDNYGYTF.

The chain links TRBV19 to TRBJ1-3; a possible D gene is TRBD1 (6 bases). Germline lookup yields CDR1 LNHDA and CDR2 SQIVND (reference sequence). The CDR3 length is 14 residues. V gave up 6 bases and J gave up 0 bases, with 9 bases separating them. CDR3 DNA sequence: TGTGCCAGTAGCGGACAGCACTCTGGAAACACCATATATTTT. Protein sequence: CASSGQHSGNTIYF. Using reference TRBV19 and TRBJ1-3 for the parts outside the CDR3, the full variable domain is DGGITQSPKYLFRKEGQNVTLSCEQNLNHDAMYWYRQDPGQGLRLIYYSQIVNDFQKGDIAEGYSVSREKKESFPLTVTSAQKNPTAFYLCASSGQHSGNTIYFGEGSWLTVV.

The chain is built from TRBV4-1 and TRBJ2-7; perhaps TRBD1 as D (6 bases). The CDR3 is 15 residues long. Trimming removed 0 bases at V and 2 bases at J, with 11 bases between. Germline V lookup: CDR1 MGHRA, CDR2 YSYEKL. CDR3 sequence reads: CASSQDEAGAYEQYF. The CDR3 nucleotides read TGCGCCAGCAGCCAAGACGAGGCAGGGGCCTACGAGCAGTACTTC.

The chain recombines TRBV5-1 with TRBJ1-5; a weak D match, TRBD1 (5 bases). The CDR3 length is 14 residues. Germline CDR1 and CDR2: SGHRS and YFSETQ. Trimming removed 4 bases at V and 4 bases at J, with 12 bases between. The CDR3 spells CASSNGGENQPQHF. In DNA form, the CDR3 reads TGCGCCAGCAGCAACGGGGGGGAAAATCAGCCCCAGCATTTT.

The rearrangement uses TRBV6-1 and TRBJ2-1; D unclear. Germline-derived CDR1 and CDR2 are MNHNS and SASEGT. The CDR3 is 14 residues long. V was cut by 7 bases and J by 8 bases, with 18 bases left in between. The CDR3 DNA sequence: TGTGCCAGCACCGTCGACTCCCGTCGTTATGAGCAGTTCTTC. This gives the protein CASTVDSRRYEQFF.

This rearrangement joins TRBV15 to TRBJ2-6, with D unresolved. The CDR3 runs 15 residues. With 0 bases removed from V and 1 base from J, the gap between germline ends came to 4 bases. Germline CDR1 LNHNV, CDR2 YYDKDF (reference sequence). CDR3 loop: CATSRDVSGANVLTF. CDR3 bases: TGTGCCACCAGCAGAGATGTATCTGGGGCCAACGTCCTGACTTTC.

The V gene is TRBV7-3, the J gene TRBJ2-1, with D tentatively TRBD2 (5 bases). CDR3 length equals 15 residues. Germline V gives CDR1 SGHTA, CDR2 FQGTGA. V was shortened by 4 bases and J by 0 bases, with 10 bases between the two germline ends. The CDR3 spells CASSSDSGSYNEQFF. For the CDR3, the DNA is TGTGCCAGCAGCTCGGACTCGGGCTCCTACAATGAGCAGTTCTTC.

CDR3 sequence (DNA): TGTGCCAGCAGCTTAGCGACAGAGCCGGGACAGACTAATTCACCCCTCCACTTT. Translated: CASSLATEPGQTNSPLHF. The chain joins TRBV7-9 to TRBJ1-6, with TRBD1 matching 7 bases. Unmatched junction bases numbered 11, after V lost 0 bases and J lost 6 bases. This CDR3 has 18 residues. CDR1 and CDR2 (germline): SEHNR, FQNEAQ (reference sequence).

The chain uses TRBV9 and TRBJ2-5; 7 positions match TRBD2. Germline CDR1 SGDLS, CDR2 YYNGEE. This CDR3 spans 14 amino acids. Unmatched junction bases numbered 5, after V lost 4 bases and J lost 2 bases. CDR3 amino acids: CASSPGRFQETQYF. In DNA form, the CDR3 reads TGTGCCAGCAGCCCCGGGAGGTTTCAAGAGACCCAGTACTTC.